A selection of T cell receptor beta chains follows, all from one sample in a study of shared clonotypes between healthy human individuals. Libraries were prepared by immunoSEQ multiplex PCR; TCRdb keeps only in-frame clonotypes and omits some of them. The sample has about 2 million clones; 85% to 95% are singletons. Sequencing was performed on naive CD4+ T cells sorted from blood. The receptors originated from a man aged 18 to 30 in good health. The CDR3 runs from the conserved cysteine through the conserved F or W.

j_gene: TRBJ1-5
v_gene: TRBV5-1
CDR3aa: CASSPGTTNQPQHF

j_gene: TRBJ1-6
v_gene: TRBV5-1
CDR3aa: CASSWDRVGEGSPLHF

j_gene: TRBJ2-5
v_gene: TRBV5-6
CDR3aa: CASSLTTSPISQETQYF

j_gene: TRBJ1-5
v_gene: TRBV6-1
CDR3aa: CASSDRPWTDSNQPQHF

j_gene: TRBJ1-1
v_gene: TRBV5-1
CDR3aa: CASSFGWTNTEAFF

j_gene: TRBJ2-1
v_gene: TRBV30
CDR3aa: CAWSVQGYNEQFF

j_gene: TRBJ1-5
v_gene: TRBV4-2
CDR3aa: CASSQERAAYQPQHF

j_gene: TRBJ2-7
v_gene: TRBV6-1
CDR3aa: CASSEGQTFSYEQYF

j_gene: TRBJ2-2
v_gene: TRBV10-1
CDR3aa: CASSDERKGGTGELFF

j_gene: TRBJ2-3
v_gene: TRBV29-1
CDR3aa: CSVGADRGTDTQYF

j_gene: TRBJ1-4
v_gene: TRBV20-1
CDR3aa: CSASRDEKLFF

j_gene: TRBJ2-5
v_gene: TRBV5-1
CDR3aa: CASSPGGGETQYF

j_gene: TRBJ2-3
v_gene: TRBV19
CDR3aa: CASRLAGTDTQYF

j_gene: TRBJ1-4
v_gene: TRBV2
CDR3aa: CASSEPRGDNEKLFF

j_gene: TRBJ1-1
v_gene: TRBV10-3
CDR3aa: CAISVTGGPTEAFF

j_gene: TRBJ2-1
v_gene: TRBV7-2
CDR3aa: CASSSWTGGYNEQFF

j_gene: TRBJ2-7
v_gene: TRBV27
CDR3aa: CASSSSPLGGLAEVSSNEQYF

j_gene: TRBJ1-3
v_gene: TRBV4-1
CDR3aa: CASSQPTGPSGNTIYF

j_gene: TRBJ2-3
v_gene: TRBV5-1
CDR3aa: CASSLGGGRAADTQYF

j_gene: TRBJ1-6
v_gene: TRBV5-1
CDR3aa: CASRRRLEAGGSPLHF

j_gene: TRBJ1-1
v_gene: TRBV2
CDR3aa: CASNQGQGTEAFF

j_gene: TRBJ1-3
v_gene: TRBV10-2
CDR3aa: CASSGGHSGNTIYF

j_gene: TRBJ2-2
v_gene: TRBV2
CDR3aa: CASCPPLNTGELFF

j_gene: TRBJ1-1
v_gene: TRBV11-2
CDR3aa: CASSNDRDTEAFF

j_gene: TRBJ2-1
v_gene: TRBV5-4
CDR3aa: CASSWGTNKRNNEQFF

j_gene: TRBJ1-4
v_gene: TRBV25-1
CDR3aa: CASSELKGLNEKLFF

j_gene: TRBJ2-5
v_gene: TRBV29-1
CDR3aa: CSVLLAGGPQTQYF

j_gene: TRBJ2-7
v_gene: TRBV7-9
CDR3aa: CASSSGTIPYEQYF

j_gene: TRBJ2-7
v_gene: TRBV6-5
CDR3aa: CASTDSGRAGYEQYF

j_gene: TRBJ2-7
v_gene: TRBV7-9
CDR3aa: CASSASPILTDSYEQYF

j_gene: TRBJ1-6
v_gene: TRBV30
CDR3aa: CAWSVGRTRSYNSPLHF

j_gene: TRBJ1-1
v_gene: TRBV5-8
CDR3aa: CASSLAGSVNTEAFF

j_gene: TRBJ2-5
v_gene: TRBV30
CDR3aa: CAWSTGQETQYF

j_gene: TRBJ1-4
v_gene: TRBV6-1
CDR3aa: CASSDLSASEKLFF

j_gene: TRBJ2-1
v_gene: TRBV1
CDR3aa: CTSSQDPHRGRWDNEQFF

j_gene: TRBJ2-3
v_gene: TRBV29-1
CDR3aa: CSVGRTDTQYF

j_gene: TRBJ1-6
v_gene: TRBV18
CDR3aa: CASSPPGAVSYNSPLHF

j_gene: TRBJ1-6
v_gene: TRBV4-2
CDR3aa: CASSQGQGASSYNSPLHF

j_gene: TRBJ2-7
v_gene: TRBV6-5
CDR3aa: CASSYGQGRYEQYF

j_gene: TRBJ2-2
v_gene: TRBV6-6
CDR3aa: CASSGTGELFF

j_gene: TRBJ2-3
v_gene: TRBV11-2
CDR3aa: CASSLLAGRDTQYF

j_gene: TRBJ1-4
v_gene: TRBV4-1
CDR3aa: CASSQERGQPNEKLFF

j_gene: TRBJ2-1
v_gene: TRBV5-4
CDR3aa: CASSHATRDNEQFF

j_gene: TRBJ1-1
v_gene: TRBV30
CDR3aa: CAWSVQLANTEAFF

j_gene: TRBJ2-4
v_gene: TRBV1
CDR3aa: CVVHPTSSQELVAGKNIQYF

j_gene: TRBJ1-5
v_gene: TRBV10-3
CDR3aa: CAISETGTGGVQPQHF

j_gene: TRBJ2-1
v_gene: TRBV29-1
CDR3aa: CSVEGRNEQFF

j_gene: TRBJ2-7
v_gene: TRBV28
CDR3aa: CASSLGRLATYEQYF

j_gene: TRBJ1-4
v_gene: TRBV2
CDR3aa: CASSERDRGRTTNEKLFF

j_gene: TRBJ1-4
v_gene: TRBV11-2
CDR3aa: CASSFPLGGAEKLFF

j_gene: TRBJ2-3
v_gene: TRBV7-3
CDR3aa: CASSLGQTGTDTQYF

j_gene: TRBJ1-1
v_gene: TRBV28
CDR3aa: CASRIAGQRRGEAFF

j_gene: TRBJ2-4
v_gene: TRBV6-5
CDR3aa: CASYGGLAKNIQYF